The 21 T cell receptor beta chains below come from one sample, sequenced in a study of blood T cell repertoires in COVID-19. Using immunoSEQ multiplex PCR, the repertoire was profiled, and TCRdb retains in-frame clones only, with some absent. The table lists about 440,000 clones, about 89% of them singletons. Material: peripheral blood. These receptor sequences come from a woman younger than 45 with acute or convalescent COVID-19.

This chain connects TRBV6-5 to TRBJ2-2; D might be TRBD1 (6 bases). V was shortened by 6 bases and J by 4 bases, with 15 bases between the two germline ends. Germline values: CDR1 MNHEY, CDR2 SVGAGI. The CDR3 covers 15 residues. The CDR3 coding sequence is TGTGCCAGCAGCCTGAACAGGGTTGCCACCGGGGAGCTGTTTTTT. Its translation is CASSLNRVATGELFF.

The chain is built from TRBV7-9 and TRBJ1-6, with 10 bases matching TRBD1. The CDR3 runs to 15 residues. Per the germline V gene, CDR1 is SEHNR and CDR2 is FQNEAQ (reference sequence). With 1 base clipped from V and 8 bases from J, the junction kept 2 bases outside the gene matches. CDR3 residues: CASSLVGQGYSPLHF. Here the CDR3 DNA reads TGTGCCAGCAGCTTAGTGGGACAGGGGTATTCACCCCTCCACTTT.

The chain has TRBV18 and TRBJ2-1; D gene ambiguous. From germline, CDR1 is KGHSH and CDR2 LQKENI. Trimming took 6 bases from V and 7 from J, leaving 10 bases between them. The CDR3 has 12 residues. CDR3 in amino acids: CASSPNWNEQFF. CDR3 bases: TGTGCCAGCTCCCCTAATTGGAATGAGCAGTTCTTC.

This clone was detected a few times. CDR3 nucleotide sequence: TGCGCCAGCAGCTTGTACACAACCAGCTCCTACGAGCAGTACTTC. Translation: CASSLYTTSSYEQYF. The J gene is TRBJ2-7, the V gene TRBV5-1; unclear D gene. Germline V lookup: CDR1 SGHRS, CDR2 YFSETQ. Trimming took off 1 base at V and 0 bases at J, with 11 bases between the two ends. The length of the CDR3 is 15 residues.

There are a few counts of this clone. CDR3 DNA: TGTGCCAGCAGTTCCAGGGGGCCGGGTGAGACCCAGTACTTC. Encoded protein: CASSSRGPGETQYF. The chain combines TRBV13 with TRBJ2-5; 8 bases fit TRBD1. This CDR3 region has 14 residues. Germline-derived CDR1 and CDR2 are PRHDT and FYEKMQ (reference sequence). Germline trimming cut 6 bases from V and 5 bases from J; bases unmatched to any gene: 8.

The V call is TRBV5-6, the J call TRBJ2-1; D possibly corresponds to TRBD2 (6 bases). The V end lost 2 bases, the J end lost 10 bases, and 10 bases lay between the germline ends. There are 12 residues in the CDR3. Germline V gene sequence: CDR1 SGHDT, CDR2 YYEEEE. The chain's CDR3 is CASSFGGSEQFF. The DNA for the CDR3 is TGTGCCAGCAGCTTCGGGGGATCGGAGCAGTTCTTC.

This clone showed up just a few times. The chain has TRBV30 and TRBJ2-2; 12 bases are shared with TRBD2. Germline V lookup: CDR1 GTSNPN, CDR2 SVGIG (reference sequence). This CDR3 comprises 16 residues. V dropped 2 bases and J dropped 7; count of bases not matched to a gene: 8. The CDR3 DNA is TGTGCCTGGAGTCTCGGACTAGCGGGGAATGTCGGGGAGCTGTTTTTT. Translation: CAWSLGLAGNVGELFF. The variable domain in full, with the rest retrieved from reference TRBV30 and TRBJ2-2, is SQTIHQWPATLVQPVGSPLSLECTVEGTSNPNLYWYRQAAGRGLQLLFYSVGIGQISSEVPQNLSASRPQDRQFILSSKKLLLSDSGFYLCAWSLGLAGNVGELFFGEGSRLTVL.

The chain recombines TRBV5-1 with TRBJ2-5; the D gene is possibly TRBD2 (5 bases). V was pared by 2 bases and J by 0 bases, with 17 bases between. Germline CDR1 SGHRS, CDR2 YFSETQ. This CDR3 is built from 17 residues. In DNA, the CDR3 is TGCGCCAGCAGCTTAAACGGAAGGACTGCAAACCAAGAGACCCAGTACTTC. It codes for CASSLNGRTANQETQYF.

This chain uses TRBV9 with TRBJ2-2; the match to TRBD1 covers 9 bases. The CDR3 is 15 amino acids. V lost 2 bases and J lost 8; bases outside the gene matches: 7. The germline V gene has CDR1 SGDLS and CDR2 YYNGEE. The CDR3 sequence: CASSVDGQGWGELFF. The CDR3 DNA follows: TGTGCCAGCAGCGTCGACGGACAGGGGTGGGGGGAGCTGTTTTTT.

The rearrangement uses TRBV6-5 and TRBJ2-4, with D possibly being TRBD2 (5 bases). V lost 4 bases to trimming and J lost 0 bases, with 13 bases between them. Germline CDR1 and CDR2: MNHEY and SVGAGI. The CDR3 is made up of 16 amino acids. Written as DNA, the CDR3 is TGTGCCAGCAGTTCAATGGACGGGATAGCCAAAAACATTCAGTACTTC. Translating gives CASSSMDGIAKNIQYF.

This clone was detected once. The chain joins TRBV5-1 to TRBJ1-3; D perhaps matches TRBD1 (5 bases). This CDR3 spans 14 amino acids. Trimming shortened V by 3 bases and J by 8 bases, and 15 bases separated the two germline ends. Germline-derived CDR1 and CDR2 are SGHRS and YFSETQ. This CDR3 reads CASSSIRQRDTIYF. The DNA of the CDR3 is TGCGCCAGCAGCTCGATTAGACAGAGAGACACCATATATTTT.

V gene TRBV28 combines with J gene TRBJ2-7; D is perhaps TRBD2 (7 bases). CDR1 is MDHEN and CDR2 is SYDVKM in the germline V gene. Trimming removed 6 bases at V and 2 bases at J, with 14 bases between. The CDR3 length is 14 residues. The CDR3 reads CASSRGAVPYEQYF. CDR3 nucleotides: TGTGCCAGCAGCCGGGGGGCGGTCCCCTACGAGCAGTACTTC. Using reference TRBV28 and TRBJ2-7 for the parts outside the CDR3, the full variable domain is DVKVTQSSRYLVKRTGEKVFLECVQDMDHENMFWYRQDPGLGLRLIYFSYDVKMKEKGDIPEGYSVSREKKERFSLILESASTNQTSMYLCASSRGAVPYEQYFGPGTRLTVT.

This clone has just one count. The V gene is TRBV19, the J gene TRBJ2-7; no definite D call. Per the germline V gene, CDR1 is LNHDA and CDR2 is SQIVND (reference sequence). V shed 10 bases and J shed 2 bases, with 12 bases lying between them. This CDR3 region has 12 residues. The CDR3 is CATSTVPYEQYF. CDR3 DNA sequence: TGTGCCACGAGCACGGTTCCCTACGAGCAGTACTTC.

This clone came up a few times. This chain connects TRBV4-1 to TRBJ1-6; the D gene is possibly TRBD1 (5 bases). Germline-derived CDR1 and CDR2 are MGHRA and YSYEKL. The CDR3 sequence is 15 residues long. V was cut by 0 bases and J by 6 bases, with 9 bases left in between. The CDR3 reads CASSQDPQGNSPLHF. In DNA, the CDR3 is TGCGCCAGCAGCCAAGATCCCCAGGGTAATTCACCCCTCCACTTT.

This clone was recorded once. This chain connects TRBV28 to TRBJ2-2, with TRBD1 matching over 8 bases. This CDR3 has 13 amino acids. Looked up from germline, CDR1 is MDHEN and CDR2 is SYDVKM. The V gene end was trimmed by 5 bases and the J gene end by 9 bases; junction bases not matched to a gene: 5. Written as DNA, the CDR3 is TGTGCCAGCAGTCAGGACAGGGTCCGGGAGCTGTTTTTT. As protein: CASSQDRVRELFF.

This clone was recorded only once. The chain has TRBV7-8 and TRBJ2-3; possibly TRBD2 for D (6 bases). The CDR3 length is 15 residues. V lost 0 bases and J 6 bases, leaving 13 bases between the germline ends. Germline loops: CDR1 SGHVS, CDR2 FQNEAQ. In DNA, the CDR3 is TGTGCCAGCAGCTTAGCGCGCGTAGCGGAGGATACGCAGTATTTT. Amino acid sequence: CASSLARVAEDTQYF.

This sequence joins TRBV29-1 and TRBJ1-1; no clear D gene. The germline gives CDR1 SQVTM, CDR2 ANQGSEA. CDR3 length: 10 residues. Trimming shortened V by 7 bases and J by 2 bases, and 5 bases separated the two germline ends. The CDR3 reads CSARNTEAFF. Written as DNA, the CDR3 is TGCAGCGCCCGTAACACTGAAGCTTTCTTT.

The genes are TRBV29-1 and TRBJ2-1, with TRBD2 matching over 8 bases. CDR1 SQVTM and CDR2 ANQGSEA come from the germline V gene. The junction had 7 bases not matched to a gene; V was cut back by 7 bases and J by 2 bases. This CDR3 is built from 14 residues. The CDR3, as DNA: TGCAGCGAGCAAAAGCGGGGGCCCTACAATGAGCAGTTCTTC. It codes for CSEQKRGPYNEQFF.

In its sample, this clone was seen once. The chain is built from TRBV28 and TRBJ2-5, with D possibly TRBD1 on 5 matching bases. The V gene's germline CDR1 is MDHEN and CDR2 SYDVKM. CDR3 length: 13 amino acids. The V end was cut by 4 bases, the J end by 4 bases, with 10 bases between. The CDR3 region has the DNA TGTGCCAGCAGTTCCAGACAGTTAGAGACCCAGTACTTC. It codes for CASSSRQLETQYF.

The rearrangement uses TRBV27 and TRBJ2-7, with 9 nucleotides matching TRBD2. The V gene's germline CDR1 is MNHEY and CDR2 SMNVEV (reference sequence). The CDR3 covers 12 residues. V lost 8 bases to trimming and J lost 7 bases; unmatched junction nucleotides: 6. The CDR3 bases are TGTGCCAGCTCGCGGGGGGGCGGAGAGCAGTACTTC. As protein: CASSRGGGEQYF.

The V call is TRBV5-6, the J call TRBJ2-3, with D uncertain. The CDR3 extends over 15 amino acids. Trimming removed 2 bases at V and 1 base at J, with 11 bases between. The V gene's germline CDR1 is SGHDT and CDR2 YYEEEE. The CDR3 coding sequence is TGTGCCAGCAGCTTCGCGCCAGGTGGCACAGATACGCAGTATTTT. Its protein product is CASSFAPGGTDTQYF.